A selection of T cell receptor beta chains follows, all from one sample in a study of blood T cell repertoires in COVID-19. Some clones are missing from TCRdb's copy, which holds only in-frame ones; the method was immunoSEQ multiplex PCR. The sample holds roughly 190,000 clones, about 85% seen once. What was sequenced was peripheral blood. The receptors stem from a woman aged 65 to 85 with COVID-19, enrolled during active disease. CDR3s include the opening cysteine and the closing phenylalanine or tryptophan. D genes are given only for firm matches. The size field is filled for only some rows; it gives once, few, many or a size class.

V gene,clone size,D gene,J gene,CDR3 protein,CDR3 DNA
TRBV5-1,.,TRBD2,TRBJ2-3,CASSTSGHSTDTQYF,TGCGCCAGCAGCACTAGCGGGCATAGCACAGATACGCAGTATTTT
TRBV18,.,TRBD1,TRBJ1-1,CASSPPGQGNTEAFF,TGTGCCAGCTCACCGCCGGGACAGGGGAACACTGAAGCTTTCTTT
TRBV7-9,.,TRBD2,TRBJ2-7,CASSLSPAQSGSYEQYF,TGTGCCAGCAGCTTAAGCCCCGCCCAAAGCGGGAGCTACGAGCAGTACTTC
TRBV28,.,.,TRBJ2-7,CASRPGDSTSYEQYF,TGTGCCAGCAGGCCCGGAGACAGTACCTCCTACGAGCAGTACTTC
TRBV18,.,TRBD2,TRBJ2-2,CASSPPSGGNTGELFF,TGTGCCAGCTCACCACCGAGCGGGGGTAACACCGGGGAGCTGTTTTTT
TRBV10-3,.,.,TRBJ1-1,CAISPNGAGEAFF,TGTGCCATCAGTCCCAACGGAGCGGGTGAAGCTTTCTTT
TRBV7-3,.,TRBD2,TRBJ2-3,CASSWGLAGVTDTQYF,TGTGCCAGCAGCTGGGGACTAGCGGGGGTTACAGATACGCAGTATTTT
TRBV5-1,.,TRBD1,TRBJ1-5,CASSTTGGNQPQHF,TGCGCCAGCAGTACGACAGGGGGGAATCAGCCCCAGCATTTT
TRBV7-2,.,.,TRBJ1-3,CASSLAHSGNTIYF,TGTGCCAGCAGCTTAGCTCACTCTGGAAACACCATATATTTT
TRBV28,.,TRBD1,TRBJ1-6,CASSRKATGTVNSPLHF,TGTGCCAGCAGTCGAAAGGCCACCGGGACAGTTAATTCACCCCTCCACTTT
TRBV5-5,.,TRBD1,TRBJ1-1,CASIRTGGNTEAFF,TGTGCCAGCATCCGGACAGGGGGAAACACTGAAGCTTTCTTT
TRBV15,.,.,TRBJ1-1,CATSRVEDDTEAFF,TGTGCCACCAGCAGAGTCGAGGATGACACTGAAGCTTTCTTT
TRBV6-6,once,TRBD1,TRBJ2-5,CASSYSGTGKETQYF,TGTGCCAGCAGTTACTCGGGGACAGGGAAAGAGACCCAGTACTTC
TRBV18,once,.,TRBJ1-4,CASSPPSGAAILFF,TGTGCCAGCTCACCACCTAGCGGGGCAGCGATCCTGTTTTTT
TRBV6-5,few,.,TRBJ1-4,CASSQGSEKLFF,TGTGCCAGCAGTCAGGGGAGTGAAAAACTGTTTTTT
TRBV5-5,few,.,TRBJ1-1,CASSFQGNTEAFF,TGTGCCAGCAGCTTTCAGGGGAACACTGAAGCTTTCTTT
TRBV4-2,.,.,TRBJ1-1,CASSQQGGSAEAFF,TGTGCCAGCAGCCAGCAAGGGGGTTCGGCTGAAGCTTTCTTT
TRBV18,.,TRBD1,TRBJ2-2,CASSPGTGANTGELFF,TGTGCCAGCTCACCAGGCACAGGGGCGAACACCGGGGAGCTGTTTTTT
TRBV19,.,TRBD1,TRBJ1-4,CASTPRTGGLSLNEKLFF,TGTGCCAGTACCCCGCGGACAGGGGGCCTTAGCCTTAATGAAAAACTGTTTTTT
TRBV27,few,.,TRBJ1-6,CASSRDGADSPLHF,TGTGCCAGCAGTCGAGACGGCGCGGATTCACCCCTCCACTTT
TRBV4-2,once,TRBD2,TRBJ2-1,CASSQSSSGSKNEQFF,TGTGCCAGCAGCCAAAGTTCTAGCGGGAGTAAAAATGAGCAGTTCTTC
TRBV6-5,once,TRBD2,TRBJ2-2,CASSSTPGGTGELFF,TGTGCCAGCAGTTCGACCCCGGGGGGCACCGGGGAGCTGTTTTTT
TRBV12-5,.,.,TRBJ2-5,CASGLKETQYF,TGTGCTAGTGGTCTAAAAGAGACCCAGTACTTC
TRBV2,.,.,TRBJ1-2,CASSVPRDIHGYTF,TGTGCCAGCAGTGTTCCTCGGGACATTCATGGCTACACCTTC
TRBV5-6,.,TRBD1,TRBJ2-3,CASSLFVTGGKDTQYF,TGTGCCAGCAGCTTGTTCGTAACAGGGGGAAAAGATACGCAGTATTTT
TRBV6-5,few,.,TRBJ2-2,CASSPSTGTGELFF,TGTGCCAGCAGTCCCTCCACAGGGACCGGGGAGCTGTTTTTT
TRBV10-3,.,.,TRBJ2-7,CAISEFNRGWEQYF,TGTGCCATCAGTGAGTTTAATCGGGGTTGGGAGCAGTACTTC
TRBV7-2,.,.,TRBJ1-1,CASSFSGNTEAFF,TGTGCCAGCAGCTTTTCGGGGAACACTGAAGCTTTCTTT
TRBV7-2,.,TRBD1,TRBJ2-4,CASSQRQGVVNIQYF,TGTGCCAGCAGCCAAAGACAGGGGGTAGTGAACATTCAGTACTTC
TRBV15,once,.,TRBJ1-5,CATSSGELYQPQHF,TGTGCCACCAGCTCAGGGGAGCTTTATCAGCCCCAGCATTTT
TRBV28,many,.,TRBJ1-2,CASIPGQKNGYTF,TGTGCCAGCATCCCGGGACAAAAGAATGGCTACACCTTC
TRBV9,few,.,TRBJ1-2,CASSADRNYGYTF,TGTGCCAGCAGCGCCGACAGAAACTATGGCTACACCTTC
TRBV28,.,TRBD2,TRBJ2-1,CASSSPGGGTYNEQFF,TGTGCCAGCAGTAGCCCCGGGGGGGGCACCTACAATGAGCAATTCTTC
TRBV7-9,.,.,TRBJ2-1,CATGSGGYNEQFF,TGTGCCACAGGGAGCGGAGGGTACAATGAGCAGTTCTTC
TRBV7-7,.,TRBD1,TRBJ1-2,CASSLQGLSCGYTF,TGTGCTAGCAGCTTACAGGGGCTGAGCTGTGGCTACACCTTC
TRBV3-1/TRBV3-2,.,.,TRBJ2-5,CASSREETQYF,TGTGCCAGCAGCCGAGAAGAGACCCAGTACTTC
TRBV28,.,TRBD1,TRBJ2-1,CASRTGTGGIDEQFF,TGTGCCAGCAGAACCGGGACAGGGGGCATCGATGAGCAGTTCTTC
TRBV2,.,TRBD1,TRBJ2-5,CASRFYTGQGSQETQYF,TGTGCCAGCAGGTTTTATACGGGACAGGGTTCCCAAGAGACCCAGTACTTC
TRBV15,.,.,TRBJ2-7,CATSRDRGGMVREQYF,TGTGCCACCAGCAGAGATAGGGGGGGTATGGTCCGCGAGCAGTACTTC
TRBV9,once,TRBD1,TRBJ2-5,CASSKFQGALETQYF,TGTGCCAGCAGCAAATTCCAGGGGGCCCTAGAGACCCAGTACTTC
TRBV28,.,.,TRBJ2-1,CASTTARRMDYNEQFF,TGTGCCAGCACCACGGCCCGGCGGATGGACTACAATGAGCAGTTCTTC
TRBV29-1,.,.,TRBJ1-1,CSVSIRETEAFF,TGCAGCGTATCTATCCGCGAGACTGAAGCTTTCTTT
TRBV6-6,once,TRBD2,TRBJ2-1,CASREAGLEQFF,TGTGCCAGCCGGGAAGCGGGACTAGAGCAGTTCTTC
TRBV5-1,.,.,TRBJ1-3,CASSLGGDTGNTIYF,TGCGCCAGCAGCTTGGGAGGGGACACGGGAAACACCATATATTTT
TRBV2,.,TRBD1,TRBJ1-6,CASSVDRPLHF,TGTGCCAGCAGTGTGGACAGGCCCCTCCACTTT
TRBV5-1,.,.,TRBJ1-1,CASTVAGNTEAFF,TGCGCCAGCACCGTGGCGGGGAACACTGAAGCTTTCTTT
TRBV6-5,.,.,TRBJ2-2,CASIRTVTGELFF,TGTGCCAGCATCCGGACAGTTACCGGGGAGCTGTTTTTT
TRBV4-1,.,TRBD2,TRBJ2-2,CASSQETSGRSGELFF,TGCGCCAGCAGCCAGGAGACTAGCGGGAGATCCGGGGAGCTGTTTTTT
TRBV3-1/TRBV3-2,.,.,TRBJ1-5,CASSFGGVDQPQHF,TGTGCCAGCAGCTTCGGAGGGGTGGATCAGCCCCAGCATTTT